This T cell receptor beta chain emerged from a study of blood T cell repertoires in COVID-19. The CDR3 covers 14 residues. Germline loops: CDR1 SGHRS, CDR2 YFSETQ. The V end was cut by 1 base, the J end by 2 bases, with 8 bases between. In Seattle, patients joined the study during active infection and were tracked longitudinally. Produced via immunoSEQ multiplex PCR; TCRdb's table is partial and in-frame only. The data show 200,000 to 250,000 clones, with approximately 85% seen just once and approximately 8.4% held by the top ten. The sequence derives from a woman aged 80 or over with COVID-19, enrolled during active disease. The J gene is TRBJ2-3, the V gene TRBV5-1; TRBD1 is a possible D gene (5 bases). Sequencing was carried out using peripheral blood. CDR3 loop: CASSLTGYTDTQYF. Here the CDR3 DNA reads TGCGCCAGCAGCTTGACAGGTTACACAGATACGCAGTATTTT.